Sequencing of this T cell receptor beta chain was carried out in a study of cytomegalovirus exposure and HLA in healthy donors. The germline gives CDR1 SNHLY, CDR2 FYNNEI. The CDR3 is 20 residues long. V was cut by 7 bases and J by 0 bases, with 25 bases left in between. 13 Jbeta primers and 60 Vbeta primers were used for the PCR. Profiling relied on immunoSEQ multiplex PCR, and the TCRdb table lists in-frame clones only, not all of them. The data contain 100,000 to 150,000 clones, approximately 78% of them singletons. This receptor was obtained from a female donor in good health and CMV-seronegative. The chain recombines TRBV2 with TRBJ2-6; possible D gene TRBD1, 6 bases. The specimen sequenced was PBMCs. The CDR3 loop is CASKVPPGTSPYSGANVLTF. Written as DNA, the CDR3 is TGTGCCAGCAAGGTACCCCCCGGGACAAGCCCCTACTCTGGGGCCAACGTCCTGACTTTC.